This entry lists 21 T cell receptor beta chains sequenced from one sample in a study of T cells in Graves' hyperthyroidism and ophthalmopathy. Using RNA transcripts as the source, TCR beta CDR3 regions were amplified. The HTBI set primed first-round TCR CDR3 RT-PCR. Each CDR3 protein is one row after TCRdb ran MiXCR on the multiplex PCR reads. The sample lists about 400,000 distinct CDR3 sequences; about 15% were seen once. Sample: blood. The receptors were gathered from a woman aged 25 to 45 with Graves' hyperthyroidism.

In this sample, this clonotype turned up a few times. Relative to the germline gene, one junction end is altered; a read error may explain this. This sequence joins TRBV7-7 and TRBJ2-7; 9 bases match TRBD1. The CDR3 runs to 14 residues. CDR1 and CDR2 (germline): SSHAT, FNYEAQ (reference sequence). CDR3 sequence (DNA): TGTGCTAGCAGCCCTGGACCCACAGGGGGCGGGCAGTACTTC. Protein product: CASSPGPTGGGQYF. Supplemented by reference TRBV7-7 and TRBJ2-7, the full variable domain reads GAGVSQSPRYKVTKRGQDVTLRCDPISSHATLYWYQQALGQGPEFLTYFNYEAQPDKSGLPSDRFSAERPEGSISTLTIQRTEQRDSAMYRCASSPGPTGGGQYFGPGTRLTVT.

This clonotype has only a few counts. The genes are TRBV6-1 and TRBJ2-3; 16 nucleotides agree with TRBD2. This CDR3 has 19 residues. The trim removed 7 bases at V and 2 bases at J, leaving 12 bases unmatched. Germline V lookup: CDR1 MNHNS, CDR2 SASEGT. The CDR3 region is CASTRGTSGRALFTDTQYF. CDR3 in DNA: TGTGCCAGCACCCGAGGGACTAGCGGGAGGGCCTTATTCACAGATACGCAGTATTTT.

This clonotype was found many times. The chain joins TRBV7-3 to TRBJ2-2; TRBD1 matches 7 bases. V lost 5 bases, J lost 1 base, and 4 bases stayed unmatched. Germline lookup yields CDR1 SGHTA and CDR2 FQGTGA. The CDR3 contains 15 residues. The CDR3 spells CASSRRDRNTGELFF. The CDR3 nucleotides read TGTGCCAGCAGCCGACGGGACAGGAACACCGGGGAGCTGTTTTTT.

This clonotype was counted only a few times. This chain joins TRBV9 and TRBJ2-3; a possible D gene is TRBD2 (6 bases). The CDR3 sequence is 15 residues long. Trimming left V 1 base short and J 0 bases short, with 9 bases between. Per the germline V gene, CDR1 is SGDLS and CDR2 is YYNGEE. Here the CDR3 reads CASSVWGVSTDTQYF. The CDR3 DNA follows: TGTGCCAGCAGCGTATGGGGGGTGAGCACAGATACGCAGTATTTT.

This clonotype was recorded many times. The chain combines TRBV28 with TRBJ2-5, with unresolved D. Per the germline V gene, CDR1 is MDHEN and CDR2 is SYDVKM. V lost 7 bases to trimming and J lost 2 bases, with 8 bases between them. CDR3 length equals 12 residues. CDR3 protein: CASTGPQETQYF. Here the CDR3 DNA reads TGTGCCAGCACAGGACCACAAGAGACCCAGTACTTC.

At least ten counts were recorded for this clonotype. This rearrangement joins TRBV3-1 to TRBJ2-1, with 7 bases fitting TRBD2. The CDR3 is made up of 15 amino acids. Germline V gene sequence: CDR1 LGHDT, CDR2 YNNKEL (reference sequence). The junction had 10 bases not matched to a gene; V was cut back by 4 bases and J by 7 bases. CDR3 in DNA: TGTGCCAGCAGCCTCGCCCGGACTAGACAAAATGAGCAGTTCTTC. This codes for CASSLARTRQNEQFF.

In this sample, this clonotype turned up many times. This rearrangement joins TRBV3-1 to TRBJ2-7; 7 positions agree with TRBD2. This CDR3 contains 14 residues. V lost 4 bases and J lost 7; bases outside the gene matches: 10. Germline loops: CDR1 LGHDT, CDR2 YNNKEL (reference sequence). CDR3 nucleotide sequence: TGTGCCAGCAGCCCCCTCGCCGTCGGGGGGGAGCAGTACTTC. It encodes CASSPLAVGGEQYF.

CDR3 residues: CASWDRLAGVLVSSYEQYF. DNA of the CDR3: TGTGCCAGCTGGGATAGACTAGCGGGAGTGTTGGTTTCCTCCTACGAGCAGTACTTC. This sequence joins TRBV2 and TRBJ2-7; 12 positions match TRBD2. The ends lost 8 bases at V and 0 bases at J; junction bases unmatched: 17. Germline CDR1 SNHLY, CDR2 FYNNEI. This CDR3 has 19 residues.

This clonotype occurred many times. The J gene is TRBJ2-1, the V gene TRBV4-1; no clear D. Germline CDR1 MGHRA, CDR2 YSYEKL. Trimming removed 1 base at V and 5 bases at J, with 3 bases between. The CDR3 totals 12 residues. The chain's CDR3 is CASSQGNNEQFF. In DNA form, the CDR3 reads TGCGCCAGCAGCCAAGGCAACAATGAGCAGTTCTTC.

This clonotype was observed a few times. The chain is built from TRBV12-3 or TRBV12-4 and TRBJ2-2; TRBD2 matches 7 bases. CDR3 length: 15 residues. The ends lost 3 bases at V and 6 bases at J; junction bases unmatched: 7. The chain's CDR3 is CASSLSSGSAGELFF. Written as DNA, the CDR3 is TGTGCCAGCAGTTTGTCTAGCGGTTCCGCCGGGGAGCTGTTTTTT.

V gene TRBV24-1 combines with J gene TRBJ1-2; D is uncertain. The CDR3 covers 14 residues. Between the trimmed V and J ends, which lost 4 bases and 5 bases, there was a span of 13 bases. Germline V gives CDR1 KGHDR, CDR2 SFDVKD. The chain's CDR3 is CATSEDSPPYGYTF. CDR3 bases: TGTGCCACCAGTGAAGATTCTCCCCCTTATGGCTACACCTTC.

In this sample, this clonotype turned up many times. V gene TRBV11-2 combines with J gene TRBJ2-1; D may match TRBD1 or TRBD2 (5 bases each). Germline values: CDR1 SGHAT, CDR2 FQNNGV. The CDR3 length is 13 residues. The V end lost 1 base, the J end lost 9 bases, and 10 bases lay between the germline ends. CDR3 sequence reads: CASSLALGAEQFF. The CDR3 DNA follows: TGTGCCAGCAGCTTAGCGCTCGGGGCTGAGCAGTTCTTC.

This chain uses TRBV18 with TRBJ1-5; D ambiguous. The germline V gene encodes CDR1 KGHSH and CDR2 LQKENI. V gave up 5 bases and J gave up 3 bases, with 11 bases separating them. The CDR3 sequence is 14 residues long. CDR3 coding DNA: TGTGCCAGCTCAGGGCAGGCCTACAATCAGCCCCAGCATTTT. Protein: CASSGQAYNQPQHF.

The gene calls are TRBV24-1 and TRBJ2-1, with 8 positions matching TRBD2. The CDR3 contains 12 residues. After removal of 3 bases from V and 13 bases from J, the junction contained 4 bases not matched to a gene. Germline CDR1 KGHDR, CDR2 SFDVKD. In DNA form, the CDR3 reads TGTGCCACCAGTGATAGCGGGAGTCTACAGTTCTTC. Translating gives CATSDSGSLQFF.

This clonotype showed up just a few times. The J gene is TRBJ2-2, the V gene TRBV5-1; the D is unclear. V was clipped by 3 bases and J by 0 bases, with 12 bases between them. This CDR3 has 16 residues. Looked up from germline, CDR1 is SGHRS and CDR2 is YFSETQ. CDR3 in DNA: TGCGCCAGCAGCTCAATGACGGCCCCGAACACCGGGGAGCTGTTTTTT. Translation: CASSSMTAPNTGELFF.

This clonotype was seen a handful of times. The V call is TRBV9, the J call TRBJ1-1; no reliable D call. The CDR3 loop spans 14 amino acids. Per the germline V gene, CDR1 is SGDLS and CDR2 is YYNGEE. Trimming removed 1 base at V and 6 bases at J, with 13 bases between. The CDR3 DNA is TGTGCCAGCAGCGTATCCCCCGTCACGGCTGAAGCTTTCTTT. This gives the protein CASSVSPVTAEAFF. The full variable domain, rest sourced from reference TRBV9 and TRBJ1-1, is DSGVTQTPKHLITATGQRVTLRCSPRSGDLSVYWYQQSLDQGLQFLIQYYNGEERAKGNILERFSAQQFPDLHSELNLSSLELGDSALYFCASSVSPVTAEAFFGQGTRLTVV.

At least ten counts were recorded for this clonotype. This rearrangement joins TRBV24-1 to TRBJ2-1; maybe TRBD2 (6 bases). Germline loops: CDR1 KGHDR, CDR2 SFDVKD. V gave up 9 bases and J gave up 0 bases, with 17 bases separating them. The CDR3 has 16 amino acids. CDR3 protein: CATSPAGESSYNEQFF. The CDR3, as DNA: TGTGCCACCTCTCCAGCGGGTGAAAGCTCCTACAATGAGCAGTTCTTC.

The rearrangement uses TRBV19 and TRBJ1-5; perhaps TRBD1 as D (6 bases). Trimming shortened V by 3 bases and J by 5 bases, and 17 bases separated the two germline ends. The CDR3 is 16 amino acids. CDR1 is LNHDA, CDR2 SQIVND, per germline (reference sequence). In DNA form, the CDR3 reads TGTGCCAGTAGTATCGGAGGGAGGGGGTATGATCAGCCCCAGCATTTT. It translates to CASSIGGRGYDQPQHF.

The sample holds a few counts of this clonotype. The V and J genes are TRBV18 and TRBJ2-6, with no clear D. Germline V gives CDR1 KGHSH, CDR2 LQKENI. The V and J ends lost 3 bases and 0 bases respectively, with 3 bases between them. The CDR3 spans 14 residues. Here the CDR3 DNA reads TGTGCCAGCTCACCTACCTCTGGGGCCAACGTCCTGACTTTC. This codes for CASSPTSGANVLTF.

The gene calls are TRBV27 and TRBJ1-1; no clear D. The CDR3 runs to 13 residues. CDR1 is MNHEY and CDR2 is SMNVEV in the germline V gene (reference sequence). V lost 2 bases, J lost 8 bases, and 12 bases lay in between. CDR3 nucleotides: TGTGCCAGCAGTTTACAGATACTGTCAGAAGCTTTCTTT. This gives the protein CASSLQILSEAFF.

This clonotype was counted at least ten times. The chain combines TRBV11-2 with TRBJ2-7; D is perhaps TRBD1 (5 bases). From germline, CDR1 is SGHAT and CDR2 FQNNGV. V was clipped by 1 base and J by 5 bases, with 15 bases between them. The CDR3 is made up of 15 amino acids. CDR3 in amino acids: CASSLGAGFEDEQYF. CDR3 DNA: TGTGCCAGCAGCTTAGGAGCAGGGTTTGAGGACGAGCAGTACTTC.